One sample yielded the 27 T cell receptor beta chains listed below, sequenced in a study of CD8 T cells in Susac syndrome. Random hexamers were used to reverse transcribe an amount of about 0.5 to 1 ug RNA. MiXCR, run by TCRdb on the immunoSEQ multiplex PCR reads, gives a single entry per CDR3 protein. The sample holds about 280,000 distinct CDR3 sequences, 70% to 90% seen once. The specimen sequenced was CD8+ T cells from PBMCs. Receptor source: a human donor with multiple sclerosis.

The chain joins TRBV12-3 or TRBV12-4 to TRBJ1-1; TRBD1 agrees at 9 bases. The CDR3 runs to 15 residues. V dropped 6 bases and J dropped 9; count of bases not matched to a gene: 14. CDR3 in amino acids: CASSPSHRGRIQAFF. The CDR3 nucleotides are TGTGCCAGCAGCCCATCGCACAGGGGGCGAATTCAAGCTTTCTTT.

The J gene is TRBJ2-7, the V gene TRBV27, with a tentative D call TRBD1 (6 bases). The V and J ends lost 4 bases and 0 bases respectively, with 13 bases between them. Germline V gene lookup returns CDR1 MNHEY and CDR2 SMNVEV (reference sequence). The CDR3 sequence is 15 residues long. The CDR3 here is CASSSRGHSSYEQYF. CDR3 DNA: TGTGCCAGCAGTTCCAGGGGTCATAGCTCCTACGAGCAGTACTTC.

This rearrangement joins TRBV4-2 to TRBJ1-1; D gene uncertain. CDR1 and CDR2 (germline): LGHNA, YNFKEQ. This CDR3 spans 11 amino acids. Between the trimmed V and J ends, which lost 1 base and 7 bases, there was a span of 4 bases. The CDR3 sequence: CASSQGFEAFF. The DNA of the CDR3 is TGTGCCAGCAGCCAAGGCTTTGAAGCTTTCTTT.

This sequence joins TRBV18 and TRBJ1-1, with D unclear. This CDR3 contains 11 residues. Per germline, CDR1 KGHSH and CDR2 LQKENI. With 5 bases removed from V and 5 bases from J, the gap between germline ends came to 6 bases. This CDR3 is CASSYGTEAFF. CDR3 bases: TGTGCCAGCTCATACGGGACTGAAGCTTTCTTT.

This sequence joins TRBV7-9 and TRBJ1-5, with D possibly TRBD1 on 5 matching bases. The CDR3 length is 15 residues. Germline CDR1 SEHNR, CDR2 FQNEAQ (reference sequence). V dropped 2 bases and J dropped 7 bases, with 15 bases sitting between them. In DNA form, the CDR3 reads TGTGCCAGCAGCTTAAGCCTCCCAGGGATCCAGCCCCAGCATTTT. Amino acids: CASSLSLPGIQPQHF.

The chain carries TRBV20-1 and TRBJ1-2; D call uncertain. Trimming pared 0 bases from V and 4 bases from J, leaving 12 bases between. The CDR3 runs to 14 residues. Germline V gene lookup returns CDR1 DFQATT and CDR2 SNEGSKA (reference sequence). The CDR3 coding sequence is TGCAGTGCTAGAGATCAACAGAGCTTCTATGGCTACACCTTC. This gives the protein CSARDQQSFYGYTF.

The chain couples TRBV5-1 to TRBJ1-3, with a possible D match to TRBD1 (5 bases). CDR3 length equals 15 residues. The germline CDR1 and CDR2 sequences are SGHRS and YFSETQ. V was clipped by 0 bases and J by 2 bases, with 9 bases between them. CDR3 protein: CASSLEGRPGNTIYF. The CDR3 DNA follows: TGCGCCAGCAGCTTGGAGGGGAGGCCTGGAAACACCATATATTTT.

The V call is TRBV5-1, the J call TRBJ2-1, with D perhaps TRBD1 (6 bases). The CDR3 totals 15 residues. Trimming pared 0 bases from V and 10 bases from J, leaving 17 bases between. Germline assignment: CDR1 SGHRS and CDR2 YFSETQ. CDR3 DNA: TGCGCCAGCAGCTTGGCAGGGGTCCTCCCATGGGAGCAGTTCTTC. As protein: CASSLAGVLPWEQFF.

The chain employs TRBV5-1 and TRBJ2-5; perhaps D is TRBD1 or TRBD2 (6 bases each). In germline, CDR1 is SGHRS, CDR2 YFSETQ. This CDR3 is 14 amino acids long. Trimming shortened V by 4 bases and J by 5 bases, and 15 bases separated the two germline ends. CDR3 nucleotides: TGCGCCAGCAGCCGGGGGCGCGGGATGGAGACCCAGTACTTC. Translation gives CASSRGRGMETQYF.

CDR3 loop: CASSLGTSNSNEQFF. CDR3 nucleotides: TGTGCCAGCAGTTTGGGGACATCCAATTCCAATGAGCAGTTCTTC. This chain connects TRBV27 to TRBJ2-1, with a tentative D call TRBD1 (6 bases). Germline V gene sequence: CDR1 MNHEY, CDR2 SMNVEV (reference sequence). The CDR3 contains 15 residues. V was cut by 3 bases and J by 6 bases, with 15 bases left in between.

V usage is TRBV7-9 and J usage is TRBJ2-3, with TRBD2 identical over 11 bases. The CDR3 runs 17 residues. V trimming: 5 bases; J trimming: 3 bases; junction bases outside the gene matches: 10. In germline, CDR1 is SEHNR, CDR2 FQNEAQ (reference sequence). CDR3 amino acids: CASSIGLAGLRTDTQYF. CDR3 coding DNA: TGTGCCAGCAGCATCGGACTAGCGGGTCTTCGGACAGATACGCAGTATTTT.

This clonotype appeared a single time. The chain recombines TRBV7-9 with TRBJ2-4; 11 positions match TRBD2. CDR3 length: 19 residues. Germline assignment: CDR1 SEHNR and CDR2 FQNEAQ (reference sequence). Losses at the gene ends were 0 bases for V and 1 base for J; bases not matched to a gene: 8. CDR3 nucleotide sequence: TGTGCCAGCAGCTTAGCGTCTCCTAGCGGGAGGATGGCCAAAAACATTCAGTACTTC. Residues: CASSLASPSGRMAKNIQYF.

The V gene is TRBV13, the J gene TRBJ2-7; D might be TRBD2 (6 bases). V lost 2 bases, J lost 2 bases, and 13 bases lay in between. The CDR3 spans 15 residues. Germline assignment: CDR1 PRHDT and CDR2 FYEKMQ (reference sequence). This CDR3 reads CASSLTGLGTYEQYF. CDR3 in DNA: TGTGCCAGCAGCTTAACGGGACTCGGGACCTACGAGCAGTACTTC.

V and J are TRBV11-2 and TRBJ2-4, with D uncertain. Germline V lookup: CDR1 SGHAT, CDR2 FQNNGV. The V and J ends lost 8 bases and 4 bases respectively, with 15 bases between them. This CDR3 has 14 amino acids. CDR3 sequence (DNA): TGTGCCAGCTCCCCACCCCCCTTGAAAAACATTCAGTACTTC. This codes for CASSPPPLKNIQYF.

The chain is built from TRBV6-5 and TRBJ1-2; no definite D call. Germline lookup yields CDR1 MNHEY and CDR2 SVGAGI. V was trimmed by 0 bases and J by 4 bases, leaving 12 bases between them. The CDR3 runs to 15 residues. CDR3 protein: CASSYSGGDIYGYTF. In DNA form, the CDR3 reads TGTGCCAGCAGTTACTCTGGCGGAGATATCTATGGCTACACCTTC.

In DNA form, the CDR3 reads TGTGCCAGCAGCTCGCCGCCCGACGGTAACTACGAGCAGTACTTC. Residues: CASSSPPDGNYEQYF. V is TRBV5-4 and J is TRBJ2-7, with D hard to call. The CDR3 covers 15 residues. Per the germline V gene, CDR1 is SGHNT and CDR2 is YYREEE (reference sequence). Trimming took 3 bases from V and 3 from J, leaving 16 bases between them. The complete variable domain, with remaining parts taken from reference TRBV5-4 and TRBJ2-7, reads ETGVTQSPTHLIKTRGQQVTLRCSSQSGHNTVSWYQQALGQGPQFIFQYYREEENGRGNFPPRFSGLQFPNYSSELNVNALELDDSALYLCASSSPPDGNYEQYFGPGTRLTVT.

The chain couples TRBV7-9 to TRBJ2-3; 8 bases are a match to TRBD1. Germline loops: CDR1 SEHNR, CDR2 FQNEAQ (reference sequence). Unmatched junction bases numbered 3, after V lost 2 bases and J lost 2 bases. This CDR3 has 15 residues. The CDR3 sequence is CASSLWGQDTDTQYF. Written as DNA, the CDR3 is TGTGCCAGCAGCTTATGGGGACAGGACACAGATACGCAGTATTTT.

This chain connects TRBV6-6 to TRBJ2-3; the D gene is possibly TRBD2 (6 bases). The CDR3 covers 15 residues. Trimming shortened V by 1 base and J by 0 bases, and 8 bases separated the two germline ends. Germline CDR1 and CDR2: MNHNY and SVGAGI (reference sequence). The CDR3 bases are TGTGCCAGCAGTTACTTCGCGGGAAGCACAGATACGCAGTATTTT. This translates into CASSYFAGSTDTQYF.

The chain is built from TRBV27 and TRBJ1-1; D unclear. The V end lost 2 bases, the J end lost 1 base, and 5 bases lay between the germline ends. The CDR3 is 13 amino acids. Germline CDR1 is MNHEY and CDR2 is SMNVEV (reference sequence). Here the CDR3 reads CASSLSWNTEAFF. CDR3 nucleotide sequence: TGTGCCAGCAGTTTAAGCTGGAACACTGAAGCTTTCTTT.

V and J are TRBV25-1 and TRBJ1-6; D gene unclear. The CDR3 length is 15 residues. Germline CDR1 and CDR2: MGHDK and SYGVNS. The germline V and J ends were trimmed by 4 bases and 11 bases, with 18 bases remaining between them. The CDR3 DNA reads TGTGCCAGCAGTGCCTTTCGGCGATCCGGGACACCCCTCCACTTT. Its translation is CASSAFRRSGTPLHF.

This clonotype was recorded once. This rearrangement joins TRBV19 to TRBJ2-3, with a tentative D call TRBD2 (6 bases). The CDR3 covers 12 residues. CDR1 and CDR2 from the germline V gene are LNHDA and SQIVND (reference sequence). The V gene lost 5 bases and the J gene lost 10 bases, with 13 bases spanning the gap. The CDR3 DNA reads TGTGCCAGTAGTTTCCCCGGGACTCCGCAGTATTTT. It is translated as CASSFPGTPQYF.

The CDR3 sequence is CASSQASGRVFYEQYF. The CDR3, as DNA: TGTGCCAGCAGCCAAGCTAGCGGGAGGGTTTTTTACGAGCAGTACTTC. This rearrangement joins TRBV3-1 to TRBJ2-7; 12 bases map to TRBD2. This CDR3 has 16 residues. CDR1 is LGHDT, CDR2 YNNKEL, per germline (reference sequence). V shed 1 base, J shed 4 bases, and the junction held 5 bases outside the gene matches.

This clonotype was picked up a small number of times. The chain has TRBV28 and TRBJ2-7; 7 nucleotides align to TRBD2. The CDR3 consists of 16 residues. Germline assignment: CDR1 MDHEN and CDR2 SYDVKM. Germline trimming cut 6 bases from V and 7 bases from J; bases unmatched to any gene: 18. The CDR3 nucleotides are TGTGCCAGCAGCCTACCGGTTGGGGCGGGAGCACGGGAGCAGTACTTC. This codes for CASSLPVGAGAREQYF.

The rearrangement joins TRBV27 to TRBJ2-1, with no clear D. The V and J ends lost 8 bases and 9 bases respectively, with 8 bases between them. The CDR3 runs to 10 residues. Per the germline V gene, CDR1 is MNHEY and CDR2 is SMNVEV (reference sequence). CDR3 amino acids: CASGPFEQFF. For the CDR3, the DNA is TGTGCCAGCGGCCCGTTTGAGCAGTTCTTC.

CDR3 amino acids: CASSQSTLNEQFF. Written as DNA, the CDR3 is TGTGCCAGCAGCCAATCCACGCTCAATGAGCAGTTCTTC. The chain has TRBV16 and TRBJ2-1; the D is unclear. This CDR3 spans 13 amino acids. The V end lost 0 bases, the J end lost 6 bases, and 6 bases lay between the germline ends. Germline V gives CDR1 KGHSY, CDR2 FQNENV.

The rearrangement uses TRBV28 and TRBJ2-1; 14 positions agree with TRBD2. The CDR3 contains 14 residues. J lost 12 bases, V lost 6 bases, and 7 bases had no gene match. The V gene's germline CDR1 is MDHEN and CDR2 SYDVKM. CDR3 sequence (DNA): TGTGCCAGCAGCCTGGGGACTAGCGGGAGCGTGCAGTTCTTC. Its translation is CASSLGTSGSVQFF.

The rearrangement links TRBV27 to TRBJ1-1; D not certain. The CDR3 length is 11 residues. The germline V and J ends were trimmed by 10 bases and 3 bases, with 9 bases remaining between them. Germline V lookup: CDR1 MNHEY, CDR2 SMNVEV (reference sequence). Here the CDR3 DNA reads TGTGCCACCTGGAGCTACACTGAAGCTTTCTTT. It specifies CATWSYTEAFF.